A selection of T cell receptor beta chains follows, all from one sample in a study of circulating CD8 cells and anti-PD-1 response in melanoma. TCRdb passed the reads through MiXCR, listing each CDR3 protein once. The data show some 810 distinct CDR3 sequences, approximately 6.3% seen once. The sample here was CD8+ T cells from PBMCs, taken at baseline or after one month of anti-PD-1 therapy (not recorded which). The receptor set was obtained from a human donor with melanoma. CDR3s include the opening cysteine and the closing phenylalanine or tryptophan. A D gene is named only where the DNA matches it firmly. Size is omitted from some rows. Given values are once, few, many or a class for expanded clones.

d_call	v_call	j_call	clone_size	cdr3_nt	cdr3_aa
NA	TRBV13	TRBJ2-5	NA	TGTGCCAGCAGCTTAAGGGCCCAAGAGACCCAGTACTTC	CASSLRAQETQYF
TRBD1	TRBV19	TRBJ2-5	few	TGTGCCAGTAGTAACACGGACAGGTCTTACGAGACCCAGTACTTC	CASSNTDRSYETQYF
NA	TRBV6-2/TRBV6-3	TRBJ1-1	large	TGTGCCAGCAGTTACCTTTTGGGGACACAGACTGAAGCTTTCTTT	CASSYLLGTQTEAFF
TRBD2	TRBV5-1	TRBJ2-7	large	TGCGCCAGCAGCCCCTTGGCGGGGGGCTCCTACGAGCAGTACTTC	CASSPLAGGSYEQYF
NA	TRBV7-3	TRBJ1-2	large	TGTGCCAGCAGCTTAGATGGACCTGAGAGGTATAGCTATGGCTACACCTTC	CASSLDGPERYSYGYTF
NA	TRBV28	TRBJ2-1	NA	TGTGCCAGCAGTTTAGGGCGGATAGCCTACAATGAGCAGTTCTTC	CASSLGRIAYNEQFF
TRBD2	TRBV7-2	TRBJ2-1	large	TGTGCCAGCAGCTCGCTAGCGGGAGTCTCCTACAATGAGCAGTTCTTC	CASSSLAGVSYNEQFF
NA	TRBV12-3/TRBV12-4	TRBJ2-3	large	TGTGCCAGCAGTTCTAGCGTTTATACGCAGTATTTT	CASSSSVYTQYF
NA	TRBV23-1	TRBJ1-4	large	TGCGCCAGCAGTCAAGGGCAGGGCGGTGAAAAACTGTTTTTT	CASSQGQGGEKLFF
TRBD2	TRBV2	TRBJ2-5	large	TGTGCCAGCAGTGTCCTTCGGACTAGCGGGATCCAAGAGACCCAGTACTTC	CASSVLRTSGIQETQYF
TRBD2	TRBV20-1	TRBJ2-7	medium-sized	TGCAGTGCTTCTCTTCCGGGACTAGCGGGAGGGCATCAGTACTTC	CSASLPGLAGGHQYF
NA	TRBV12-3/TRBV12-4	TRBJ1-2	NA	TGTGCCAGCAGTTCTGCCCTTGGCTACACCTTC	CASSSALGYTF
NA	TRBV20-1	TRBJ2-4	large	TGCAGTGCTACCTCCGACCCAAGGGGAAACATTCAGTACTTC	CSATSDPRGNIQYF
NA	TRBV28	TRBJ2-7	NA	TGTGCCAGCAGTTTGGCAGGCCTCGGCGAGCAGTACTTC	CASSLAGLGEQYF
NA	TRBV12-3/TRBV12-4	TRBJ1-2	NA	TGTGCCAGCAGTTCTGCCCTTGGCTACGCCTTC	CASSSALGYAF
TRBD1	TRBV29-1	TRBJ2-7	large	TGCAGCGTTTCCGGGGACAGAATTAACAATTTGATCTCCTACGAGCAGTACTTC	CSVSGDRINNLISYEQYF
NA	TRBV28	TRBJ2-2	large	TGTGCCAGCAGTTTGGGTGTGCTACCGAACACCGGGGAGCTGTTTTTT	CASSLGVLPNTGELFF
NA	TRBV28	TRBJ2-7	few	TGTGCCAGCAGTTTAGGGGGTTTCTTCTACGAGCAGTACTTC	CASSLGGFFYEQYF
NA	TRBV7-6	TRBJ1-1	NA	TGTGCCAGCAGCCCCCACAGCTCTGGGAGCACTGAAGCTTTCTTT	CASSPHSSGSTEAFF
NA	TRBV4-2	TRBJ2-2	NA	TGTGCCAGCAGCCTGGGGACACCCACCGGGGAGCTGTTTTTT	CASSLGTPTGELFF
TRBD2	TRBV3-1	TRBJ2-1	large	TGTGCCAGCAGCAAACTAGCGGGGGCCTACAATGAGCAGTTCTTC	CASSKLAGAYNEQFF
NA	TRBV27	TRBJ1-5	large	TGTGCCAGCGCCTTAGGGGGGGGAGATCAGCCCCAGCATTTT	CASALGGGDQPQHF
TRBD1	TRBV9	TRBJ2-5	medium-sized	TGTGCCAGCAGCGTAGGGACAGGGGGTCAAGAGACCCAGTACTTC	CASSVGTGGQETQYF